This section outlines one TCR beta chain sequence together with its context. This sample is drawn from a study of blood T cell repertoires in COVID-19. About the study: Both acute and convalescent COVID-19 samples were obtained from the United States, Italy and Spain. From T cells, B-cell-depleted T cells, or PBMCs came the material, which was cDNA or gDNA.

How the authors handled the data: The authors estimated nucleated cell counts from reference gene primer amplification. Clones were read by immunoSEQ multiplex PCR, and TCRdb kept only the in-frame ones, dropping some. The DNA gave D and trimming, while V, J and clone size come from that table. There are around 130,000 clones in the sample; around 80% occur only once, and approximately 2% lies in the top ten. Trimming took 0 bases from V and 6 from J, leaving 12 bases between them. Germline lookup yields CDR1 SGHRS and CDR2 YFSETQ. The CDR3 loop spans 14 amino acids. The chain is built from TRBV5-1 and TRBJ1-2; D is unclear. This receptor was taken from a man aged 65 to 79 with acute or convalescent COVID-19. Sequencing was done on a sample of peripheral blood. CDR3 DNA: TGCGCCAGCAGCTTGGATGGCATCCTCGATGGCTACACCTTC. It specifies CASSLDGILDGYTF.